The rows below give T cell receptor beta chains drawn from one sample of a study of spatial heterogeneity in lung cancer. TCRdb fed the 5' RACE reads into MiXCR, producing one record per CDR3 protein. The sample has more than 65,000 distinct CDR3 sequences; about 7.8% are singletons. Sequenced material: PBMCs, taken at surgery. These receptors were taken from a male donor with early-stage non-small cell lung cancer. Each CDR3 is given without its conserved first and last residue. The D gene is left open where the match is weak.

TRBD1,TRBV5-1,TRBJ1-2,ASSFTVRGLDGYT
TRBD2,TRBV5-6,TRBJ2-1,ASSSGLAGVLTYNEQF
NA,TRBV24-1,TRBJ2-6,ATSDSAGPGANVLT
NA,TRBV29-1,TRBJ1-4,SVEVLEKLF
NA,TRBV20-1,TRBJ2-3,SARVPASRRPTDTQY
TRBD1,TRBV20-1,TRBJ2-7,SAHDRGNEQY
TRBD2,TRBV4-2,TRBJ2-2,ASSQDRLAANTGELF
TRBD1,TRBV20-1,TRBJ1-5,SARDLTGFNQPQH
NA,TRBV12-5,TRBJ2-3,ASADRRFTDTQY
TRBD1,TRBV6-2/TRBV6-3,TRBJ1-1,ASRQGVKAF
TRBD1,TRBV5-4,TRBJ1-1,ASSSRQGAGNTEAF
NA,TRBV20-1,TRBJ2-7,SARELGLAYEQY
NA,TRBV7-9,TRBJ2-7,AISVGLDEQY
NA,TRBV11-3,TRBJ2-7,ASSPWGQTAYEQY
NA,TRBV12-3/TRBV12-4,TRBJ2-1,ASSLQSSYNEQF
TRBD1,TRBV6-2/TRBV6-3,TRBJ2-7,ASSWARQGFEQY
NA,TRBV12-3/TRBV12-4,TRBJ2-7,ASSLIAQTGQNSYEQY
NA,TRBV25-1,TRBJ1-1,ASSESGVASAEAF
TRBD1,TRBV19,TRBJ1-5,ASNGDRVGQPQH
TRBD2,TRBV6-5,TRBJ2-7,ASSQGLAGYEQY
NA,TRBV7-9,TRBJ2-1,ASRQLEGTYNEQF
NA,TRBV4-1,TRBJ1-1,ASSQHATRGPQRAF
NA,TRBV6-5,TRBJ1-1,ASSYGWGVNTEAF
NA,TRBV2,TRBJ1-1,ASSVQNTEAF
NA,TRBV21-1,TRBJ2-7,ASSDHTGYAYEQY
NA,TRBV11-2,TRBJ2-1,ASSSVREGYEQF
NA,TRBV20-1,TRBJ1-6,SAPSRGGRNSPLH
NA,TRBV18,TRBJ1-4,ASSPRGGADEKLF
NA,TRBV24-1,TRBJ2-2,ATSDFPSTGELF
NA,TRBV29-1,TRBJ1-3,SVRAAPGGNTIY
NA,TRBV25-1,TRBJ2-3,ASLGTMRSDTQY
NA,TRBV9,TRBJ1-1,ASSETGGNTEAF
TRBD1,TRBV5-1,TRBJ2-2,ASSSPTGTENTGELF
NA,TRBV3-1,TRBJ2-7,ASSQAPGYYEQY
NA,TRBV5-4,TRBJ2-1,ASSLANRDRYNEQF
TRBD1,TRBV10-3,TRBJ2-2,AISPGTGNTGELF
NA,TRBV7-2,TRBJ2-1,ASSLRRVRATTHNEQF
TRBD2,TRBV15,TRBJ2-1,ATSRDPGLAGNEQF
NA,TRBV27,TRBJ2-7,ASSWLGLSYEQY
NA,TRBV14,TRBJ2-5,ASAGQLQETQY